These 14 T cell receptor beta chains were all obtained from the same sample, sequenced in a study of graft-versus-host responses after intestinal transplantation. Clones were sequenced by immunoSEQ multiplex PCR, and TCRdb holds only the in-frame ones, with some missing. The table lists 20,000 to 25,000 clones, roughly 89% of them singletons. The input for sequencing was PBMCs, taken roughly ten weeks after intestinal transplantation. These receptors all come from a human patient who received an intestinal transplant, so some T cells may come from the graft donor.

This clone was recorded a few times. This sequence joins TRBV7-9 and TRBJ2-3, with 8 bases that match TRBD2. Trimming at V came to 1 base and at J to 1 base, leaving 1 base not matched to a gene. This CDR3 has 15 amino acids. Germline loops: CDR1 SEHNR, CDR2 FQNEAQ (reference sequence). The CDR3 DNA reads TGTGCCAGCAGCTTAGGGCGGGGGGGCACAGATACGCAGTATTTT. It yields the protein CASSLGRGGTDTQYF. The whole variable domain, filled in from reference TRBV7-9 and TRBJ2-3, reads DTGVSQNPRHKITKRGQNVTFRCDPISEHNRLYWYRQTLGQGPEFLTYFQNEAQLEKSRLLSDRFSAERPKGSFSTLEIQRTEQGDSAMYLCASSLGRGGTDTQYFGPGTRLTVL.

This chain connects TRBV7-2 to TRBJ2-2; TRBD2 matches at 11 bases. Looked up from germline, CDR1 is SGHTA and CDR2 is FQGNSA. V lost 4 bases to trimming and J lost 3 bases; unmatched junction nucleotides: 10. The CDR3 runs 18 residues. CDR3 nucleotide sequence: TGTGCCAGCAGCTCGGGACTAGCGGCTCTCCGATACACCGGGGAGCTGTTTTTT. Translating gives CASSSGLAALRYTGELFF.

This chain uses TRBV5-5 with TRBJ1-2, with 7 bases fitting TRBD1. Germline CDR1 SGHKS, CDR2 YYEKEE (reference sequence). The junction had 14 bases not matched to a gene; V was cut back by 4 bases and J by 5 bases. The CDR3 runs 16 residues. As DNA, the CDR3 is TGTGCCAGCAGCCTGGGGGGGACAGTGTACCGTTATGGCTACACCTTC. It specifies CASSLGGTVYRYGYTF.

This chain links TRBV7-2 with TRBJ2-5; D unclear. The DNA end favors TRBJ2-7, so the J call may be wrong. This CDR3 region has 16 residues. Germline lookup yields CDR1 SGHTA and CDR2 FQGNSA. The CDR3 DNA reads as TGTGCCAGCAGCTTCTTAGGTGGCAGGCCGGCCTACGAGCAGTACTTC. Its protein product is CASSFLGGRPAYEQYF.

This rearrangement joins TRBV6-1 to TRBJ2-7; 10 bases align to TRBD2. The CDR3 spans 15 residues. CDR1 MNHNS and CDR2 SASEGT come from the germline V gene. V lost 4 bases and J lost 2; bases outside the gene matches: 5. The CDR3 loop is CASSVGAGGPYEQYF. CDR3 sequence (DNA): TGTGCCAGCAGTGTGGGAGCGGGGGGGCCCTACGAGCAGTACTTC.

The rearrangement links TRBV27 to TRBJ2-5; TRBD2 matches at 12 bases. The J call may be faulty, since TRBJ2-7 better matches the DNA end. Germline V gene sequence: CDR1 MNHEY, CDR2 SMNVEV (reference sequence). The CDR3 is made up of 15 amino acids. CDR3 amino acids: CASSLLAGGSYEQYF. CDR3 DNA sequence: TGTGCCAGCTCCTTACTAGCGGGGGGCTCCTACGAGCAGTACTTC.

The chain combines TRBV6-6 with TRBJ2-1, with D possibly being TRBD1 or TRBD2 (5 bases each). The CDR3 loop spans 11 amino acids. Germline values: CDR1 MNHNY, CDR2 SVGAGI (reference sequence). The ends were cut back, 7 bases at V and 9 bases at J, with 10 bases in the middle. The CDR3 DNA reads TGTGCCAGCATGGCTGGGGGTGAGCAGTTCTTC. Residues: CASMAGGEQFF.

The genes are TRBV7-9 and TRBJ1-2; D is undetermined. Germline CDR1 SEHNR, CDR2 FQNEAQ (reference sequence). This CDR3 comprises 9 residues. With 5 bases removed from V and 13 bases from J, the gap between germline ends came to 8 bases. CDR3 protein: CASSPRPTF. In nucleotides, the CDR3 is TGTGCCAGCAGCCCCCGCCCCACCTTC.

The rearrangement links TRBV4-1 to TRBJ2-3; D gene uncertain. The CDR3 length is 18 residues. CDR1 is MGHRA, CDR2 YSYEKL, per germline. The V gene lost 2 bases and the J gene lost 0 bases, with 18 bases spanning the gap. In DNA, the CDR3 is TGCGCCAGCAGCCAATTAGGTGTGGTAGATTCTAGCACAGATACGCAGTATTTT. Translating it yields CASSQLGVVDSSTDTQYF.

This chain links TRBV7-2 with TRBJ1-2; no reliable D call. Germline V gene sequence: CDR1 SGHTA, CDR2 FQGNSA. CDR3 length equals 13 residues. Trimming removed 1 base at V and 2 bases at J, with 5 bases between. The CDR3 loop is CASSLVQNYGYTF. The CDR3 DNA is TGTGCCAGCAGCTTAGTACAGAACTATGGCTACACCTTC.

The chain uses TRBV18 and TRBJ2-3, with D possibly being TRBD2 (5 bases). There are 13 residues in the CDR3. V was cut by 7 bases and J by 9 bases, with 17 bases left in between. Germline CDR1 is KGHSH and CDR2 is LQKENI. CDR3 region: CASFSDWVGTQYF. For the CDR3, the DNA is TGTGCCAGCTTTTCGGACTGGGTCGGAACGCAGTATTTT.

This chain links TRBV5-6 with TRBJ2-3; D perhaps matches TRBD2 (6 bases). The germline V gene has CDR1 SGHDT and CDR2 YYEEEE. The CDR3 spans 16 residues. V was cut by 0 bases and J by 2 bases, with 13 bases left in between. CDR3 loop: CASSLAGSQHTDTQYF. The CDR3 nucleotides read TGTGCCAGCAGCTTGGCCGGGAGTCAGCACACAGATACGCAGTATTTT.

This rearrangement joins TRBV5-1 to TRBJ2-3, with 7 bases lining up with TRBD1. The CDR3 extends over 17 amino acids. The J segment lost 1 base and the V segment lost 4 bases, leaving 12 bases of the junction unmatched. Looked up from germline, CDR1 is SGHRS and CDR2 is YFSETQ. The DNA for the CDR3 is TGCGCCAGCAGCCGGACAGGACGGAGAACTGGCACAGATACGCAGTATTTT. Amino acids: CASSRTGRRTGTDTQYF.

V usage is TRBV9 and J usage is TRBJ1-5, with D possibly matching TRBD1 (6 bases). There are 15 residues in the CDR3. Germline assignment: CDR1 SGDLS and CDR2 YYNGEE. V gave up 0 bases and J gave up 6 bases, with 13 bases separating them. DNA for the CDR3: TGTGCCAGCAGCGTAGGACCCGGGGGCGTTCAGCCCCAGCATTTT. Residues: CASSVGPGGVQPQHF.